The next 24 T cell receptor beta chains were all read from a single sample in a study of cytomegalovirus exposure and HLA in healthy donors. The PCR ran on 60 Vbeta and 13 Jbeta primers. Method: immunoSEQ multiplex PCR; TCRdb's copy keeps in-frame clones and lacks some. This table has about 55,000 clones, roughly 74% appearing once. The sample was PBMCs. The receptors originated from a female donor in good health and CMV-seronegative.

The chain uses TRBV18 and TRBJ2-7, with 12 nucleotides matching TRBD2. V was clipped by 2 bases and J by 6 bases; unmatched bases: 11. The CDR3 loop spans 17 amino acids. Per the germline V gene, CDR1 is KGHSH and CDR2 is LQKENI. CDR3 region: CASSPRLAGVSGGEQYF. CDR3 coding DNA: TGTGCCAGCTCACCAAGACTAGCGGGGGTGTCCGGGGGCGAGCAGTACTTC.

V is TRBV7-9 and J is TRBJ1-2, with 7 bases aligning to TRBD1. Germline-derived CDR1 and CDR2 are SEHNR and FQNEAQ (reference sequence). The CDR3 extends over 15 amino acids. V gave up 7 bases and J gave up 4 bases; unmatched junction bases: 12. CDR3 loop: CASTRNTGERYGYTF. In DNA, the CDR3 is TGTGCCAGCACCCGCAATACAGGGGAACGCTATGGCTACACCTTC.

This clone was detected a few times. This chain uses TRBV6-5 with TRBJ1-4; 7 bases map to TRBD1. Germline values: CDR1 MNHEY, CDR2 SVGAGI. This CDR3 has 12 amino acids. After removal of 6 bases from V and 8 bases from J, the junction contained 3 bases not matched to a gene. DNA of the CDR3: TGTGCCAGCAGCCGGGACAGAGAAAAACTGTTTTTT. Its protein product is CASSRDREKLFF.

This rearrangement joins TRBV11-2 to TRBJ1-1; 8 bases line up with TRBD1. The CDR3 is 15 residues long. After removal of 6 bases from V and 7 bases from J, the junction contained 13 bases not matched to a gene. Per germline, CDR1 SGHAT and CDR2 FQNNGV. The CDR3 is CASRSPGGREFEAFF. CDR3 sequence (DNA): TGTGCCAGCAGATCCCCAGGGGGCCGAGAATTTGAAGCTTTCTTT. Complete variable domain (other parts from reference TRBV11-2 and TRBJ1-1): EAGVAQSPRYKIIEKRQSVAFWCNPISGHATLYWYQQILGQGPKLLIQFQNNGVVDDSQLPKDRFSAERLKGVDSTLKIQPAKLEDSAVYLCASRSPGGREFEAFFGQGTRLTVV.

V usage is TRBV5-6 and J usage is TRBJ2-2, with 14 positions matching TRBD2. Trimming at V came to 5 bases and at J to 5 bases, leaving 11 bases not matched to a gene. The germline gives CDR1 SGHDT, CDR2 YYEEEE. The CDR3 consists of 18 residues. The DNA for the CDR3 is TGTGCCAGCAGATCACTAGGACTAGCGGGGGGCCATACCGGGGAGCTGTTTTTT. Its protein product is CASRSLGLAGGHTGELFF.

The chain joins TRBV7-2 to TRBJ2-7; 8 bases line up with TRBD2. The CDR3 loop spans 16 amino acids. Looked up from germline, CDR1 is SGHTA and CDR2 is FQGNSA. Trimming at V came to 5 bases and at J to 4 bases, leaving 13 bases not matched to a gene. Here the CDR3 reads CASSTRSGGGKYEQYF. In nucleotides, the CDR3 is TGTGCCAGCAGCACGCGATCGGGGGGGGGTAAATACGAGCAGTACTTC.

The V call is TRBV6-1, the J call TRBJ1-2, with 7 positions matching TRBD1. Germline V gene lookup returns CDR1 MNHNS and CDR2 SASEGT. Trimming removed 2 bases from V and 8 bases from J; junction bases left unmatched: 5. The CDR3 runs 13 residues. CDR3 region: CASSEWTGEGYTF. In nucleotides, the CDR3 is TGTGCCAGCAGTGAATGGACAGGTGAGGGCTACACCTTC.

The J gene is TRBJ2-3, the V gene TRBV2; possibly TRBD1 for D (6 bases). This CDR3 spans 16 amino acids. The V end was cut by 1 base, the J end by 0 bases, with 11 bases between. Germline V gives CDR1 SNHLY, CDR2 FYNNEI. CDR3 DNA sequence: TGTGCCAGCAGTGAAGTAGGGGGATTTAGCACAGATACGCAGTATTTT. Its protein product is CASSEVGGFSTDTQYF.

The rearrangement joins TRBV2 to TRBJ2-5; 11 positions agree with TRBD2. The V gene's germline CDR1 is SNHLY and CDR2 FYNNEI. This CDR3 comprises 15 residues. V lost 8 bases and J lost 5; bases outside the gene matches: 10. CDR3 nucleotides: TGTGCCAGCTTCGGACTAGCGGGCCGGGGGGAGACCCAGTACTTC. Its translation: CASFGLAGRGETQYF.

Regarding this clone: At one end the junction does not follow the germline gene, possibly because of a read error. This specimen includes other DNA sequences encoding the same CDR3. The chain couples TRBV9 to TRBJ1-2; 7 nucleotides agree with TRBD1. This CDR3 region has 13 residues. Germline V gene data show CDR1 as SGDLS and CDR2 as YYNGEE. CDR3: CASSVGQGDGYTF. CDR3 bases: TGTGCCAGCAGCGTAGGACAGGGCGACGGCTACACCTTT.

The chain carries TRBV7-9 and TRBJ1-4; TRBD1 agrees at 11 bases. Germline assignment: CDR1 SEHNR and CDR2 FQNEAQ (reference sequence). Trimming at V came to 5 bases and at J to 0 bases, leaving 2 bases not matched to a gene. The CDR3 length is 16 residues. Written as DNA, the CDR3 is TGTGCCAGCAGCCCGGGACAGGGGGCAACTAATGAAAAACTGTTTTTT. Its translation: CASSPGQGATNEKLFF.

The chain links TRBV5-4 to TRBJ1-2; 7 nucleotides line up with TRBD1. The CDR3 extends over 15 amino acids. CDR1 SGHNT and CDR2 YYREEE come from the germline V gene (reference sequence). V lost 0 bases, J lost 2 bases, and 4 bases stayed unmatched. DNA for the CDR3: TGTGCCAGCAGCTTGGGACAGGGAAGAAACTATGGCTACACCTTC. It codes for CASSLGQGRNYGYTF.

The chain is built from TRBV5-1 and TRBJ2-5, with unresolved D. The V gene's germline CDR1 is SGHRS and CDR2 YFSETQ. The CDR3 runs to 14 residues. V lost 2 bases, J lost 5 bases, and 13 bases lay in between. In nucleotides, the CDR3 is TGCGCCAGCAGCTTCGCTAGTCCGGAGGAGACCCAGTACTTC. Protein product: CASSFASPEETQYF.

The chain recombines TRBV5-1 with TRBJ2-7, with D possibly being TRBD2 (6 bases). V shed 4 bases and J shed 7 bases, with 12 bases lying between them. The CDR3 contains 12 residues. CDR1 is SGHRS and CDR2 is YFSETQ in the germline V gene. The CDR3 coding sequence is TGCGCCAGCAGCCCCTCGGAGGGAGAGCAGTACTTC. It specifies CASSPSEGEQYF.

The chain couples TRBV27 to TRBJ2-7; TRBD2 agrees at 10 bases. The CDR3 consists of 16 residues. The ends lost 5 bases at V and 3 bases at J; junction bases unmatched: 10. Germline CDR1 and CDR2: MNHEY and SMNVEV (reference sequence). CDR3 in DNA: TGTGCCAGCAGTATGGATAGCGGGGGGATCCACTACGAGCAGTACTTC. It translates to CASSMDSGGIHYEQYF.

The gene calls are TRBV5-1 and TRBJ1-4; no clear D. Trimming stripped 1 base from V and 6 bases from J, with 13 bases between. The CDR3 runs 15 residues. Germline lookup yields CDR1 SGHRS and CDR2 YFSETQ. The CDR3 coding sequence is TGCGCCAGCAGCTTGATGAGGGCAGAGCATGAAAAACTGTTTTTT. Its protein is CASSLMRAEHEKLFF.

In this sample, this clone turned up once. CDR3 bases: TGTGCCAGCAGCTTGGTTGTGAAGACTAAGTACGAGCAGTACTTC. Translating it yields CASSLVVKTKYEQYF. The chain employs TRBV7-9 and TRBJ2-7; D is perhaps TRBD2 (5 bases). V shed 3 bases and J shed 4 bases, with 16 bases lying between them. The CDR3 is made up of 15 amino acids. Per the germline V gene, CDR1 is SEHNR and CDR2 is FQNEAQ (reference sequence).

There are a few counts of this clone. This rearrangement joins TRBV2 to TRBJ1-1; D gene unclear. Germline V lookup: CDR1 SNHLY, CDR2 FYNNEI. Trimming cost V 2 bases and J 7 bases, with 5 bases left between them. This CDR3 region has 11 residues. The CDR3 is CASSEPREAFF. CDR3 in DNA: TGTGCCAGCAGTGAACCGCGTGAAGCTTTCTTT.

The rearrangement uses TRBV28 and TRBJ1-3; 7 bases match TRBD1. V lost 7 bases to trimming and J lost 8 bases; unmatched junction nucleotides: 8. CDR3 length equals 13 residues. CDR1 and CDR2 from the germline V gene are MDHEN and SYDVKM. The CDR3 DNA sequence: TGTGCCAGCATCGACAGGGTGTCTGACACCATATATTTT. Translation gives CASIDRVSDTIYF.

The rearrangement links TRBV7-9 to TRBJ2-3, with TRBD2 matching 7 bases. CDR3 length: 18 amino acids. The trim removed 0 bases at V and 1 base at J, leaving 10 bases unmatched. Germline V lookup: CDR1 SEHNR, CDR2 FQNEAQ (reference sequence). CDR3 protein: CASSLAKAASGRTDTQYF. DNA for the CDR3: TGTGCCAGCAGCTTAGCGAAGGCGGCTAGCGGACGCACAGATACGCAGTATTTT.

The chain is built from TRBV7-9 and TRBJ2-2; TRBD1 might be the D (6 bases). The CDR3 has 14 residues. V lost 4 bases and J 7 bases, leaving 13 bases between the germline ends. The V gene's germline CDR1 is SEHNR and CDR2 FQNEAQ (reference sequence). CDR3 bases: TGTGCCAGCAGCTCCCTACAGGGCCGCGGGGAGCTGTTTTTT. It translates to CASSSLQGRGELFF.

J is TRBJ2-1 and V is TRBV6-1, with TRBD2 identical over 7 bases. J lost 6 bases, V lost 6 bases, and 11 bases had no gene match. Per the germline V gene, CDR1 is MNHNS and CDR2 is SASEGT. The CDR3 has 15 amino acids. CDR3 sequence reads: CASRKRAGISNEQFF. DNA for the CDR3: TGTGCCAGCAGGAAGCGAGCGGGGATAAGCAATGAGCAGTTCTTC.

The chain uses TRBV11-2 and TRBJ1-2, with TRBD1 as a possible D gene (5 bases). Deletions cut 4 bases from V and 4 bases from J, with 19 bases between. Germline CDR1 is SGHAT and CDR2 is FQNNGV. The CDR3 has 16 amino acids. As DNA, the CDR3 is TGTGCCAGCAGCTCCCCTGTAAGGGGCGCAGGCTATGGCTACACCTTC. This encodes CASSSPVRGAGYGYTF.

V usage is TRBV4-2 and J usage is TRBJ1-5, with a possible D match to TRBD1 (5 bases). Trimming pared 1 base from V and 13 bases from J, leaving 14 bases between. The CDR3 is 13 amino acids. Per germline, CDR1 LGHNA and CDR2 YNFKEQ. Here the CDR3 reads CASSQVEGRPQHF. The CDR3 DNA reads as TGTGCCAGCAGCCAAGTGGAGGGGAGGCCGCAGCATTTT.